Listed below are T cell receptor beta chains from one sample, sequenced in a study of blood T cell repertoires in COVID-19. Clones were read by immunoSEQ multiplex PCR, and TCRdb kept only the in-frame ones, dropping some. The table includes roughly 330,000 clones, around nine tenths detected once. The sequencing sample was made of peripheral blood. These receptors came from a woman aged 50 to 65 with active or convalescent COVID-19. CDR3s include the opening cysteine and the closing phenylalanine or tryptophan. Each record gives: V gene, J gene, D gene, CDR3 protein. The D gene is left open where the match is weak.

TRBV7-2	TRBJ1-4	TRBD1	CASSLGDRANEKLFF
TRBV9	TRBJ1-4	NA	CASSVGSLQGWTNEKLFF
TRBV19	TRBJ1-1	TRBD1	CASSILGTANTEAFF
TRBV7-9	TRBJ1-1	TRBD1	CASSFSGQGGTEAFF
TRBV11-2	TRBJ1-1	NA	CASSFGVTRVSTEAFF
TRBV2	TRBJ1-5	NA	CASRPGGAHNQPQHF
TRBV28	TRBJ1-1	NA	CASSAPRVGTEAFF
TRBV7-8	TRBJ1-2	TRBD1	CASSLGTGGASYTF
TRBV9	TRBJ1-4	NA	CASSVGWQTNEKLFF
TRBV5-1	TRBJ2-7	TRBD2	CASSLVWTSGSYEQYF
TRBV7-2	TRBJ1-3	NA	CASSLTVAGGNTIYF
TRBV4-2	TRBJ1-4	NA	CASSQDLRQAREKLFF